This T cell receptor (beta chain) was captured in a study of T cell responses to AZD1222 COVID-19 vaccine. Study outcomes and limitations: The span of vaccine-associated CD4 TCRs extended across spike, with dominance at 160-218 and 743-854. Among AZD1222 vaccinees, only five or six were seropositive at baseline.

Concerning this clone: Its antigen is still unknown.

V gave up 6 bases and J gave up 3 bases; unmatched junction bases: 6. CDR3 size: 14 residues. The germline gives CDR1 SGHTA, CDR2 FQGNSA. Assay used: immunoSEQ multiplex PCR; TCRdb lists only in-frame clones, some missing. The sample includes some 150,000 clones, roughly nine tenths of them seen just once. The clonotype was recovered from an adult who had recovered from COVID-19. Sequenced here: peripheral blood, sampled after recovery from COVID-19. The chain links TRBV7-2 to TRBJ2-3, with 7 bases identical to TRBD1. DNA for the CDR3: TGTGCCAGCAGGAAAGGGGGCGGGACAGATACGCAGTATTTT. It translates to CASRKGGGTDTQYF. The whole variable domain, remainder taken from reference TRBV7-2 and TRBJ2-3, is GAGVSQSPSNKVTEKGKDVELRCDPISGHTALYWYRQSLGQGLEFLIYFQGNSAPDKSGLPSDRFSAERTGGSVSTLTIQRTQQEDSAVYLCASRKGGGTDTQYFGPGTRLTVL.